The clone carrying this TCR beta chain was counted between two and nine times. The antigen remains undetermined. This specimen comes from a study of T cells in localized non-small cell lung cancer. Findings and limits, study-wide: Owing to sequencing of a solitary tumor region, heterogeneity cannot be discounted.

V dropped 0 bases and J dropped 4 bases, with 6 bases sitting between them. Looked up from germline, CDR1 is LNHDA and CDR2 is SQIVND (reference sequence). The length of the CDR3 is 13 residues. Profiling relied on immunoSEQ multiplex PCR, and the TCRdb table lists in-frame clones only, not all of them. The sample lists roughly 48,000 clones; about 72% were seen once. This rearrangement joins TRBV19 to TRBJ1-1, with a tentative D call TRBD1 (5 bases). This material consisted of peripheral blood, taken before any cancer treatment. The receptor comes from a man aged 35-69 years with stage I squamous cell lung carcinoma. The CDR3 protein is CASSIERGTEAFF. The CDR3 DNA reads as TGTGCCAGTAGTATAGAGAGGGGCACTGAAGCTTTCTTT.